One sample yielded the 29 T cell receptor beta chains listed below, sequenced in a study of blood T cell repertoires in COVID-19. Clones were read by immunoSEQ multiplex PCR, and TCRdb kept only the in-frame ones, dropping some. The sample carries hundreds of thousands of clones, just under 90% recorded once. The sequencing input was PBMCs or T cells enriched from blood (not recorded which). The origin of the receptors is a man in his forties or fifties who had been exposed to COVID-19.

The V and J genes are TRBV6-4 and TRBJ2-7; D is possibly TRBD1 (5 bases). Trimming left V 1 base short and J 3 bases short, with 16 bases between. This CDR3 spans 16 amino acids. The germline gives CDR1 MRHNA, CDR2 SNTAGT. CDR3 bases: TGTGCCAGCAGTGACTTTGTGTTGAGGACACTCTACGAGCAGTACGTC. Translated, it gives CASSDFVLRTLYEQYV.

The chain employs TRBV19 and TRBJ2-6, with D perhaps TRBD1 (5 bases). Trimming stripped 7 bases from V and 6 bases from J, with 19 bases between. Germline V gene sequence: CDR1 LNHDA, CDR2 SQIVND (reference sequence). The CDR3 length is 16 residues. This CDR3 is CASTTIDSLLANVLTF. The CDR3 DNA reads as TGTGCCAGTACCACGATCGACAGCCTCTTGGCCAACGTCCTGACTTTC.

The chain carries TRBV7-8 and TRBJ1-2, with TRBD1 identical over 9 bases. Looked up from germline, CDR1 is SGHVS and CDR2 is FQNEAQ. The CDR3 is made up of 14 amino acids. Trimming cost V 5 bases and J 6 bases; bases outside gene matches: 7. The CDR3: CASSRDRELNGYTF. CDR3 bases: TGTGCCAGCAGCCGGGACAGGGAGTTGAATGGCTACACCTTC. Full variable domain (rest looked up from reference TRBV7-8 and TRBJ1-2): GAGVSQSPRYKVAKRGQDVALRCDPISGHVSLFWYQQALGQGPEFLTYFQNEAQLDKSGLPSDRFFAERPEGSVSTLKIQRTQQEDSAVYLCASSRDRELNGYTFGSGTRLTVV.

The rearrangement links TRBV5-1 to TRBJ2-3; D is undetermined. Trimming took 7 bases from V and 5 from J, leaving 14 bases between them. There are 13 residues in the CDR3. Germline CDR1 and CDR2: SGHRS and YFSETQ. The CDR3 is CASLSLPGDTQYF. CDR3 coding DNA: TGCGCCAGCCTCAGTTTACCAGGAGATACGCAGTATTTT.

This rearrangement joins TRBV5-4 to TRBJ1-4; no clear D. The CDR3 is made up of 14 amino acids. Germline-derived CDR1 and CDR2 are SGHNT and YYREEE (reference sequence). Trimming pared 5 bases from V and 7 bases from J, leaving 15 bases between. As DNA, the CDR3 is TGTGCCAGCAGTCCGGACGGGGTTGGTGAAAAACTGTTTTTT. Its translation: CASSPDGVGEKLFF.

This chain links TRBV11-3 with TRBJ1-3; D not resolved. V was cut by 1 base and J by 0 bases, with 7 bases left in between. The V gene's germline CDR1 is SGHNT and CDR2 YENEEA. The CDR3 runs to 15 residues. The CDR3 sequence is CASSLGVLSGNTIYF. For the CDR3, the DNA is TGTGCCAGCAGCTTAGGCGTTCTCTCTGGAAACACCATATATTTT.

The chain recombines TRBV5-1 with TRBJ2-1, with TRBD2 matching over 7 bases. The V gene's germline CDR1 is SGHRS and CDR2 YFSETQ. The junction had 5 bases not matched to a gene; V was cut back by 6 bases and J by 2 bases. The CDR3 loop spans 14 amino acids. Here the CDR3 reads CASKGTNTYNEQFF. CDR3 in DNA: TGCGCCAGCAAGGGGACTAACACCTACAATGAGCAGTTCTTC.

V gene TRBV4-2 combines with J gene TRBJ1-1; tentatively, D is TRBD1 (5 bases). Germline CDR1 is LGHNA and CDR2 is YNFKEQ. The CDR3 totals 19 residues. V lost 1 base to trimming and J lost 0 bases, with 21 bases between them. The CDR3 reads CASSQAQGLGQGMNTEAFF. The CDR3 DNA sequence: TGTGCCAGCAGCCAAGCCCAGGGCCTTGGGCAGGGCATGAACACTGAAGCTTTCTTT.

This clone was found once. The rearrangement joins TRBV9 to TRBJ1-1; no clear D. V shed 4 bases and J shed 6 bases, with 16 bases lying between them. Looked up from germline, CDR1 is SGDLS and CDR2 is YYNGEE. This CDR3 has 14 amino acids. DNA of the CDR3: TGTGCCAGCAGCCCAAGACTGGGTTCGTCTGAAGCTTTCTTT. It specifies CASSPRLGSSEAFF.

The chain joins TRBV28 to TRBJ2-5; 14 bases agree with TRBD2. This CDR3 is built from 17 residues. The ends lost 4 bases at V and 5 bases at J; junction bases unmatched: 9. The germline CDR1 and CDR2 sequences are MDHEN and SYDVKM. The CDR3 DNA reads TGTGCCAGCAGTTCCGGGACTAGCGGGAGTTGGGGGGAGACCCAGTACTTC. Translation gives CASSSGTSGSWGETQYF.

The genes are TRBV5-1 and TRBJ2-3; 10 bases align to TRBD2. Germline V gene sequence: CDR1 SGHRS, CDR2 YFSETQ. The CDR3 has 14 residues. The ends lost 3 bases at V and 5 bases at J; junction bases unmatched: 3. DNA for the CDR3: TGCGCCAGCAGCTCAGGGACTAGCGAAGATACGCAGTATTTT. This encodes CASSSGTSEDTQYF.

The chain carries TRBV19 and TRBJ2-2, with a tentative D call TRBD2 (6 bases). Germline assignment: CDR1 LNHDA and CDR2 SQIVND (reference sequence). CDR3 size: 14 residues. V gave up 5 bases and J gave up 3 bases, with 10 bases separating them. The CDR3 loop reads CASSRGFDTGELFF. CDR3 DNA: TGTGCCAGTAGTCGGGGGTTCGACACCGGGGAGCTGTTTTTT.

CDR3 nucleotide sequence: TGTGCCAGCAGTCCGACAGGGGCCCACCTCAAAAATGAAAAACTGTTTTTT. Its translation is CASSPTGAHLKNEKLFF. The chain is built from TRBV27 and TRBJ1-4; TRBD1 aligns across 8 bases. J gave up 5 bases and V 5 bases, and 13 bases lay outside the gene matches. There are 17 residues in the CDR3. The germline V gene has CDR1 MNHEY and CDR2 SMNVEV (reference sequence).

The chain joins TRBV7-2 to TRBJ1-6; D is perhaps TRBD1 (6 bases). Germline CDR1 reads SGHTA; CDR2 reads FQGNSA. The CDR3 spans 15 residues. V gave up 5 bases and J gave up 4 bases, with 12 bases separating them. CDR3 nucleotide sequence: TGTGCCAGCAGCCCCCGGACAGCTTATAATTCACCCCTCCACTTT. It is translated as CASSPRTAYNSPLHF.

The DNA for the CDR3 is TGCAGCGTTCTAACACAGGGACGAAGCCTGTTTTTT. Translating it yields CSVLTQGRSLFF. The V and J genes are TRBV29-1 and TRBJ1-4; a weak D match, TRBD1 (6 bases). The CDR3 has 12 residues. Germline CDR1 is SQVTM and CDR2 is ANQGSEA. Trimming stripped 5 bases from V and 14 bases from J, with 18 bases between.

The chain recombines TRBV24-1 with TRBJ2-1; D ambiguous. The CDR3 is 14 residues long. V was cut by 4 bases and J by 4 bases, with 10 bases left in between. CDR1 and CDR2 (germline): KGHDR, SFDVKD. CDR3 loop: CATSDLDPYNEQFF. Written as DNA, the CDR3 is TGTGCCACCAGTGACCTAGACCCATACAATGAGCAGTTCTTC.

This chain joins TRBV27 and TRBJ2-2; TRBD2 matches at 11 bases. Germline values: CDR1 MNHEY, CDR2 SMNVEV (reference sequence). This CDR3 contains 16 residues. V lost 5 bases, J lost 5 bases, and 7 bases stayed unmatched. The CDR3 DNA reads TGTGCCAGCAGTCTTCTAGCGGGAGGACAAACCGGGGAGCTGTTTTTT. Amino acid sequence: CASSLLAGGQTGELFF.

The chain uses TRBV28 and TRBJ1-2; TRBD1 matches 9 bases. Germline assignment: CDR1 MDHEN and CDR2 SYDVKM. Unmatched junction bases numbered 7, after V lost 0 bases and J lost 11 bases. The CDR3 loop spans 14 amino acids. The CDR3 DNA sequence: TGTGCCAGCAGTTTATGGGGGACAGGGAATCGGTACACCTTC. Amino acids: CASSLWGTGNRYTF.

The gene calls are TRBV5-6 and TRBJ2-5, with D hard to call. CDR1 SGHDT and CDR2 YYEEEE come from the germline V gene. Trimming removed 0 bases from V and 1 base from J, with 10 bases in between. The CDR3 is made up of 15 amino acids. The CDR3 region is CASSLDPNGQETQYF. The CDR3 DNA sequence: TGTGCCAGCAGCTTGGATCCGAACGGCCAAGAGACCCAGTACTTC.

The genes are TRBV5-1 and TRBJ1-6; D is ambiguous. This CDR3 contains 15 residues. CDR1 is SGHRS and CDR2 is YFSETQ in the germline V gene. The V and J ends lost 1 base and 10 bases respectively, with 15 bases between them. In DNA, the CDR3 is TGCGCCAGCAGCTTGCTGGTGGGCAGGTCATCACCCCTCCACTTT. Its translation: CASSLLVGRSSPLHF.

The CDR3 loop reads CASSPPANFGGNTEAFF. The CDR3 coding sequence is TGTGCCAGCAGCCCCCCAGCAAATTTCGGAGGGAACACTGAAGCTTTCTTT. The chain carries TRBV3-1 (or the pseudogene TRBV3-2) and TRBJ1-1; no clear D gene. CDR1 is LGHDT and CDR2 is YNNKEL in the germline V gene (reference sequence). V was pared by 4 bases and J by 1 base, with 19 bases between. The CDR3 extends over 17 amino acids.

The chain uses TRBV19 and TRBJ1-1; D gene unclear. CDR1 and CDR2 from the germline V gene are LNHDA and SQIVND (reference sequence). V lost 3 bases, J lost 5 bases, and 10 bases lay in between. The CDR3 is 13 amino acids. The CDR3 here is CASSITFGTEAFF. The CDR3 nucleotides are TGTGCCAGTAGTATTACTTTCGGGACTGAAGCTTTCTTT.

The chain recombines TRBV7-3 with TRBJ2-5; TRBD2 agrees at 7 bases. The trim removed 1 base at V and 4 bases at J, leaving 3 bases unmatched. The CDR3 is 14 residues long. Germline V CDR1 and CDR2: SGHTA, FQGTGA. For the CDR3, the DNA is TGTGCCAGCAGCTTAAACCCGGGGGGAGAGACCCAGTACTTC. Translated: CASSLNPGGETQYF. Complete variable domain (other parts from reference TRBV7-3 and TRBJ2-5): GAGVSQTPSNKVTEKGKYVELRCDPISGHTALYWYRQSLGQGPEFLIYFQGTGAADDSGLPNDRFFAVRPEGSVSTLKIQRTERGDSAVYLCASSLNPGGETQYFGPGTRLLVL.

This chain uses TRBV19 with TRBJ1-1, with 7 nucleotides matching TRBD1. With V trimmed by 7 bases and J by 5 bases, 16 bases remained unmatched. CDR1 is LNHDA and CDR2 is SQIVND in the germline V gene (reference sequence). The CDR3 extends over 16 amino acids. CDR3 in DNA: TGTGCCAGTACCTACACGACTGACAGGGTATATACTGAAGCTTTCTTT. This codes for CASTYTTDRVYTEAFF.

The chain carries TRBV5-4 and TRBJ2-3; no clear D gene. The CDR3 is 18 residues long. V dropped 1 base and J dropped 4 bases, with 22 bases sitting between them. Germline-derived CDR1 and CDR2 are SGHNT and YYREEE (reference sequence). CDR3 DNA: TGTGCCAGCAGCTTGTGGGCTACCCAGGCCTTCCGCCCAGATACGCAGTATTTT. Encoded protein: CASSLWATQAFRPDTQYF.

This clone was detected only once. The rearrangement links TRBV14 to TRBJ2-5; 10 bases line up with TRBD2. The CDR3 runs 17 residues. Germline-derived CDR1 and CDR2 are SGHDN and FVKESK. Unmatched junction bases numbered 12, after V lost 3 bases and J lost 5 bases. CDR3 sequence (DNA): TGTGCCAGCAGCCATACCGAATTAGCGGGGGGTCTTGAGACCCAGTACTTC. This codes for CASSHTELAGGLETQYF.

The chain links TRBV19 to TRBJ1-4; D not resolved. The CDR3 contains 15 residues. V was shortened by 4 bases and J by 5 bases, with 14 bases between the two germline ends. Germline CDR1 LNHDA, CDR2 SQIVND (reference sequence). In nucleotides, the CDR3 is TGTGCCAGTAGTACGGTCCCGGGATTAAATGAAAAACTGTTTTTT. Translation: CASSTVPGLNEKLFF.

The genes are TRBV5-4 and TRBJ2-1; 13 positions match TRBD2. V lost 3 bases, J lost 8 bases, and 8 bases stayed unmatched. Per the germline V gene, CDR1 is SGHNT and CDR2 is YYREEE (reference sequence). CDR3 length equals 16 residues. CDR3 nucleotides: TGTGCCAGCAGCTCTAGAACTAGCGGGGGGGTCTATGAGCAGTTCTTC. It specifies CASSSRTSGGVYEQFF.

This chain links TRBV5-1 with TRBJ2-1; D may be TRBD2 (6 bases). Per the germline V gene, CDR1 is SGHRS and CDR2 is YFSETQ. Trimming pared 3 bases from V and 4 bases from J, leaving 11 bases between. The CDR3 loop spans 14 amino acids. The CDR3 is CASSSGTFYNEQFF. The CDR3 bases are TGCGCCAGCAGCTCGGGGACTTTTTACAATGAGCAGTTCTTC. Full variable domain (outside the CDR3, taken from reference TRBV5-1 and TRBJ2-1): KAGVTQTPRYLIKTRGQQVTLSCSPISGHRSVSWYQQTPGQGLQFLFEYFSETQRNKGNFPGRFSGRQFSNSRSEMNVSTLELGDSALYLCASSSGTFYNEQFFGPGTRLTVL.